Listed below are T cell receptor beta chains from one sample, sequenced in a study of blood T cell repertoires in COVID-19. Method: immunoSEQ multiplex PCR; TCRdb's copy keeps in-frame clones and lacks some. The data contain more than 350,000 clones, just under 90% of them singletons. Sequenced sample: PBMCs or T cells enriched from blood (not recorded which). Receptor source: a woman in her fifties or sixties who had recovered from COVID-19. CDR3s include the opening cysteine and the closing phenylalanine or tryptophan. A D gene is named only where the DNA matches it firmly. The size field is filled for only some rows; it gives once, few, many or a size class.

once,TRBV4-1,TRBJ1-4,.,CASSPIQGVGEKLFF,TGCGCCAGCAGCCCCATACAGGGAGTAGGAGAAAAACTGTTTTTT
.,TRBV5-4,TRBJ1-3,.,CASREGGGFFSGNTIYF,TGTGCCAGCAGAGAGGGCGGAGGCTTCTTCTCTGGAAACACCATATATTTT
.,TRBV6-2/TRBV6-3,TRBJ2-2,TRBD1,CASSFLAITGGDDTGELFF,TGTGCCAGCAGTTTTCTGGCAATCACAGGGGGCGACGACACCGGGGAGCTGTTTTTT
.,TRBV10-3,TRBJ2-3,.,CASAEDTQYF,TGTGCCAGCGCGGAAGATACGCAGTATTTT
.,TRBV10-3,TRBJ2-3,TRBD2,CAISGTSGGLTDTQYF,TGTGCCATCAGTGGGACTAGCGGGGGCCTCACAGATACGCAGTATTTT
once,TRBV7-9,TRBJ1-5,TRBD1,CASSLGGRTGGSGQPQHF,TGTGCCAGCAGCTTAGGTGGTCGGACAGGGGGCAGCGGTCAGCCCCAGCATTTT
.,TRBV28,TRBJ1-5,.,CASGIRASNNQPQHF,TGTGCCAGCGGTATCAGGGCAAGTAATAATCAGCCCCAGCATTTT
.,TRBV30,TRBJ2-2,.,CAWSVTLTTVFSNTGELFF,TGTGCCTGGAGTGTAACCCTAACGACAGTATTCTCGAACACCGGGGAGCTGTTTTTT
.,TRBV5-4,TRBJ2-5,.,CASSHNRGGRETQYF,TGTGCCAGCAGCCATAACAGGGGGGGGAGAGAGACCCAGTACTTC
.,TRBV6-1,TRBJ2-7,.,CASSETPADPSCEQYF,TGTGCCAGCAGTGAGACGCCGGCGGATCCCTCGTGTGAGCAGTACTTC
.,TRBV28,TRBJ1-5,.,CASSSRPGQPSDQPQHF,TGTGCCAGCAGTTCGAGGCCGGGGCAACCTAGCGATCAGCCCCAGCATTTT
.,TRBV13,TRBJ1-1,.,CASSLDQDYMNTEAFF,TGTGCCAGCAGCCTCGATCAAGACTACATGAACACTGAAGCTTTCTTT
few,TRBV5-1,TRBJ1-4,.,CASSPGGSEKLFF,TGCGCCAGCAGCCCGGGTGGGAGTGAAAAACTGTTTTTT
.,TRBV11-3,TRBJ2-2,TRBD2,CASSRFPSGGVGELFF,TGTGCCAGCAGCCGATTTCCTAGCGGGGGTGTCGGGGAGCTGTTTTTT
.,TRBV4-3,TRBJ1-1,.,CASSQDLSRRNTEAFF,TGCGCCAGCAGCCAAGATCTGTCACGTAGGAACACTGAAGCTTTCTTT
.,TRBV7-9,TRBJ1-2,.,CASSLDGRDGYTF,TGTGCCAGCAGCTTAGACGGTAGAGATGGCTACACCTTC
.,TRBV4-1,TRBJ2-1,.,CASSQVGRNSYNEQFF,TGCGCCAGCAGCCAAGTGGGGCGGAACTCCTACAATGAGCAGTTCTTC
once,TRBV21-1,TRBJ1-1,.,CASSKVPREGAEAFF,TGTGCCAGCAGCAAAGTCCCTAGGGAGGGCGCTGAAGCTTTCTTT
.,TRBV3-1/TRBV3-2,TRBJ2-1,.,CASSQDAGTFYNEQFF,TGTGCCAGCAGCCAAGATGCCGGGACATTCTACAATGAGCAGTTCTTC
.,TRBV6-6,TRBJ2-7,.,CASSPGALGVSEQYF,TGTGCCAGCAGTCCAGGGGCCCTAGGAGTATCCGAGCAGTACTTC
.,TRBV2,TRBJ2-5,.,CASIDPGQETQYF,TGTGCCAGCATCGACCCAGGACAAGAGACCCAGTACTTC
.,TRBV7-9,TRBJ1-2,TRBD1,CASSPGQVYGYTF,TGTGCCAGCAGTCCGGGACAGGTCTATGGCTACACCTTC
.,TRBV28,TRBJ2-7,TRBD1,CASNAWTGNSYEQYF,TGTGCCAGCAACGCCTGGACAGGAAATTCCTACGAGCAGTACTTC
.,TRBV27,TRBJ2-3,.,CASRRLGTDTQYF,TGTGCCAGCAGAAGACTCGGCACAGATACGCAGTATTTT
.,TRBV5-5,TRBJ2-7,TRBD1,CASSLGQGYTYEQYF,TGTGCCAGCAGCTTGGGACAGGGGTACACCTACGAGCAGTACTTC
.,TRBV9,TRBJ1-2,TRBD1,CASSPPGQGFVGYTF,TGTGCCAGCAGCCCACCGGGACAGGGTTTCGTCGGCTACACCTTC
.,TRBV4-1,TRBJ2-2,.,CASSSADQGHTGELFF,TGCGCCAGCAGCTCCGCCGATCAGGGGCACACCGGGGAGCTGTTTTTT
once,TRBV6-5,TRBJ1-2,.,CASQGLVGYTF,TGTGCCAGCCAGGGCCTTGTTGGCTACACCTTC
.,TRBV11-2,TRBJ2-1,.,CASTQYYRDEQFF,TGTGCCAGCACCCAATATTACAGGGATGAGCAGTTCTTC
once,TRBV14,TRBJ1-1,.,CASSRGLDTEAFF,TGTGCCAGCAGCCGAGGGTTGGACACTGAAGCTTTCTTT
.,TRBV28,TRBJ2-2,.,CASKRAGDTGELFF,TGTGCCAGCAAGAGGGCAGGGGACACCGGGGAGCTGTTTTTT